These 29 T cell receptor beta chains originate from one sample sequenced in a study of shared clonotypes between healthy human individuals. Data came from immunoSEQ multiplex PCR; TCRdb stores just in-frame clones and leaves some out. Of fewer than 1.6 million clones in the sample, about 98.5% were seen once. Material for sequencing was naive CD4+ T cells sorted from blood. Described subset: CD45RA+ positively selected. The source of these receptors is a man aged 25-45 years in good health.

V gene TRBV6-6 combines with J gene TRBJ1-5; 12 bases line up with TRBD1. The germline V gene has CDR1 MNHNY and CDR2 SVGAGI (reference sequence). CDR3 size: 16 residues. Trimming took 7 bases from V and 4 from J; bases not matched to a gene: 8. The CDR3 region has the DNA TGTGCCAGCACCTCGGGACAGGGGGCCCTAAATCAGCCCCAGCATTTT. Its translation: CASTSGQGALNQPQHF.

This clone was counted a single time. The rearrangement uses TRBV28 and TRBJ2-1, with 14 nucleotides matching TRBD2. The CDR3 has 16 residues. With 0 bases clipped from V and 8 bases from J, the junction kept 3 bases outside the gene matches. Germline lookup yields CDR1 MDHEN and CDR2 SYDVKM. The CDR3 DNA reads TGTGCCAGCAGTTTATGGGGGACTAGCGGGAGTGATGAGCAGTTCTTC. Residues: CASSLWGTSGSDEQFF.

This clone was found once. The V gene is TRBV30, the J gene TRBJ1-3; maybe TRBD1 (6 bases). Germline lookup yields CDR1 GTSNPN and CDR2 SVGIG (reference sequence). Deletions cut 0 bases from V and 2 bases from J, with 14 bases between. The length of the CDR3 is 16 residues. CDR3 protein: CAWSVFNRAPGNTIYF. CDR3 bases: TGTGCCTGGAGTGTTTTTAACAGGGCCCCTGGAAACACCATATATTTT. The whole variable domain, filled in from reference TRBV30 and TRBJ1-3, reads SQTIHQWPATLVQPVGSPLSLECTVEGTSNPNLYWYRQAAGRGLQLLFYSVGIGQISSEVPQNLSASRPQDRQFILSSKKLLLSDSGFYLCAWSVFNRAPGNTIYFGEGSWLTVV.

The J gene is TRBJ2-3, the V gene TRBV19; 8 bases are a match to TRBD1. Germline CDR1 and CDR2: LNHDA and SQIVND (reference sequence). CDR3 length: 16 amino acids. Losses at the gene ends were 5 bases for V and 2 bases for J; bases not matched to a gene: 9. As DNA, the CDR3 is TGTGCCAGTAGTCGACGAAGACAGGGGAACACAGATACGCAGTATTTT. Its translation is CASSRRRQGNTDTQYF.

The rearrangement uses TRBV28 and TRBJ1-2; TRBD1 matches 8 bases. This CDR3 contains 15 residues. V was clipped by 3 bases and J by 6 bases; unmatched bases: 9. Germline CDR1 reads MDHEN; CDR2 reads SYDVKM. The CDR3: CASSFHETGANGYTF. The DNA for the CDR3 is TGTGCCAGCAGTTTTCACGAGACAGGGGCAAATGGCTACACCTTC.

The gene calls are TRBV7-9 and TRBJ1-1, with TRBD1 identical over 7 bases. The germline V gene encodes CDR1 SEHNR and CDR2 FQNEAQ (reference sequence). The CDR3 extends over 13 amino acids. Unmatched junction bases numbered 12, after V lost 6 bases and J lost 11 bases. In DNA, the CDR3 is TGTGCCAGCAGGCCCGGGACAGAACCGTGGGCTTTCTTT. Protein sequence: CASRPGTEPWAFF.

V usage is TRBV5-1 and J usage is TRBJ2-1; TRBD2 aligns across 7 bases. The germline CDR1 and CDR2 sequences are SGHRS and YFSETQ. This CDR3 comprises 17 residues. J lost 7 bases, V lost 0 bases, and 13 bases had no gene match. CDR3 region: CASSLGVRTRSENEQFF. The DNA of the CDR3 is TGCGCCAGCAGCTTGGGAGTCCGGACTAGATCGGAAAATGAGCAGTTCTTC. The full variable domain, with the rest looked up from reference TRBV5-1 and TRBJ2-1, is KAGVTQTPRYLIKTRGQQVTLSCSPISGHRSVSWYQQTPGQGLQFLFEYFSETQRNKGNFPGRFSGRQFSNSRSEMNVSTLELGDSALYLCASSLGVRTRSENEQFFGPGTRLTVL.

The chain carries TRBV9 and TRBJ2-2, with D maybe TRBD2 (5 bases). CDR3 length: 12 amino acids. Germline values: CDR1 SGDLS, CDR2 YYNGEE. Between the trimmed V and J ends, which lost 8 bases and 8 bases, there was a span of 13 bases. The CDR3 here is CARVRGEGELFF. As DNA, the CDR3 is TGTGCCAGAGTCCGGGGAGAGGGGGAGCTGTTTTTT.

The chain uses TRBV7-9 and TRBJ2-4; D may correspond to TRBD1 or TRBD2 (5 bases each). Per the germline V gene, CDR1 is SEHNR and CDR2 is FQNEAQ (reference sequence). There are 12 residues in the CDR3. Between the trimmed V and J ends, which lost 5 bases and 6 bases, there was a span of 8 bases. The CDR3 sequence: CASSPGGNIQYF. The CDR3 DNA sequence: TGTGCCAGCAGCCCTGGGGGAAACATTCAGTACTTC.

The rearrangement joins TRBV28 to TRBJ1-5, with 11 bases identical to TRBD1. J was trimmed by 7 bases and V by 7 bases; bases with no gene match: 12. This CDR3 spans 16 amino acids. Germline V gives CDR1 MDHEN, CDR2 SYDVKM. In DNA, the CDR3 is TGTGCCAGCACGTGGGACTGGACAGGGGGCAGCCAGCCCCAGCATTTT. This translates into CASTWDWTGGSQPQHF.

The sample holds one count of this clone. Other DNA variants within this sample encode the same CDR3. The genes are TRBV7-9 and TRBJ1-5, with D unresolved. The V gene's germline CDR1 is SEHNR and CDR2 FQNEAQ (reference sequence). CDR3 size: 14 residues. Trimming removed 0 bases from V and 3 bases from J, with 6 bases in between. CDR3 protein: CASSLAGNNQPQHF. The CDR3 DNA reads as TGTGCCAGCAGCTTAGCAGGGAACAATCAGCCCCAGCATTTT.

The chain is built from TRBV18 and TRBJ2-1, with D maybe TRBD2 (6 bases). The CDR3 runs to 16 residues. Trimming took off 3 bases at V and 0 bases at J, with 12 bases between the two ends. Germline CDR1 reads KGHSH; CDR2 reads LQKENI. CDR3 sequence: CASSPTAGSSYNEQFF. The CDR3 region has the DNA TGTGCCAGCTCACCGACGGCGGGGAGCTCCTACAATGAGCAGTTCTTC.

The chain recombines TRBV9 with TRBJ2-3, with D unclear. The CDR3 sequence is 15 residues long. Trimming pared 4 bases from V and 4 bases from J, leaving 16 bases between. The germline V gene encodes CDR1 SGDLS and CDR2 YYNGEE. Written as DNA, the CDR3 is TGTGCCAGCAGCTCCGGGCCCACTAAGCCAGATACGCAGTATTTT. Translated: CASSSGPTKPDTQYF.

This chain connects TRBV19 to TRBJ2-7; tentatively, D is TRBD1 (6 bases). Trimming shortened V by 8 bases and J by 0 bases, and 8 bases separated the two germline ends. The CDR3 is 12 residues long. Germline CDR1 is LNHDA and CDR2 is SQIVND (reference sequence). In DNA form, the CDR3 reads TGTGCCAGTCAGGGGCCCTCCTACGAGCAGTACTTC. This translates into CASQGPSYEQYF.

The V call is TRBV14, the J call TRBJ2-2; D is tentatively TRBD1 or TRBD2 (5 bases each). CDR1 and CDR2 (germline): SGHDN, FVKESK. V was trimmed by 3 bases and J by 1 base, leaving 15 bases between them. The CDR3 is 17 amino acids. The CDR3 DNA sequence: TGTGCCAGCAGCCATCTACCGGGACGCAGGAACACCGGGGAGCTGTTTTTT. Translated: CASSHLPGRRNTGELFF.

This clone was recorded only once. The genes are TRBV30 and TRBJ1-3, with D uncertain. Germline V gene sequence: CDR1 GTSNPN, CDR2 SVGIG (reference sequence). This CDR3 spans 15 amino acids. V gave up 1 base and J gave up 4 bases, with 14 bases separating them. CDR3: CAWSGRSLEGNTIYF. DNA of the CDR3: TGTGCCTGGAGTGGTCGGTCCTTAGAGGGAAACACCATATATTTT. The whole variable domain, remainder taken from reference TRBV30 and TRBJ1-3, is SQTIHQWPATLVQPVGSPLSLECTVEGTSNPNLYWYRQAAGRGLQLLFYSVGIGQISSEVPQNLSASRPQDRQFILSSKKLLLSDSGFYLCAWSGRSLEGNTIYFGEGSWLTVV.

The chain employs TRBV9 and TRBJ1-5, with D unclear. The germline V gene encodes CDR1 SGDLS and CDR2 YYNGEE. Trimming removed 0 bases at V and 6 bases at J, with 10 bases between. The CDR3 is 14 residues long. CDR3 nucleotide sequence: TGTGCCAGCAGCGTAGCTGGGTCAGGTCAGCCCCAGCATTTT. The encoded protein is CASSVAGSGQPQHF.

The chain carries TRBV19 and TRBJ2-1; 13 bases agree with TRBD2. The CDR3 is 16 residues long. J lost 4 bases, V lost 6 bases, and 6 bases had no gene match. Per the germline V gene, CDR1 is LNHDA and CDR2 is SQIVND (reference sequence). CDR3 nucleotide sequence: TGTGCCAGTAGCGGACTAGCGGGAGACTCTTACAATGAGCAGTTCTTC. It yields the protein CASSGLAGDSYNEQFF.

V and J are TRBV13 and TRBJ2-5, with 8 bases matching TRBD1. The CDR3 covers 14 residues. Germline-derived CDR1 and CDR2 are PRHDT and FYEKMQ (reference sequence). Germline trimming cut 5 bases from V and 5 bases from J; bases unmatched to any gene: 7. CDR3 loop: CASSLDRGEETQYF. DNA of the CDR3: TGTGCCAGCAGCCTAGACAGGGGAGAGGAGACCCAGTACTTC.

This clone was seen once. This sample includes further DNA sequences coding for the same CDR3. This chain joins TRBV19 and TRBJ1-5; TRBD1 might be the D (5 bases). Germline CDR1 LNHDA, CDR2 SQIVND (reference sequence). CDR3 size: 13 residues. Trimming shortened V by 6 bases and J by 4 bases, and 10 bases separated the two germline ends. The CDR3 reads CASSVGGNQPQHF. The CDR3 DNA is TGTGCCAGTAGCGTGGGGGGTAATCAGCCCCAGCATTTT. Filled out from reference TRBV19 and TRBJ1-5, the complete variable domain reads DGGITQSPKYLFRKEGQNVTLSCEQNLNHDAMYWYRQDPGQGLRLIYYSQIVNDFQKGDIAEGYSVSREKKESFPLTVTSAQKNPTAFYLCASSVGGNQPQHFGDGTRLSIL.

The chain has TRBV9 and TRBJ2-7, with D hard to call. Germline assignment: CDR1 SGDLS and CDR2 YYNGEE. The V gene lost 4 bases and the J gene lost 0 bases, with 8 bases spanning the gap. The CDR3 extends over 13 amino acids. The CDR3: CASSPKNSYEQYF. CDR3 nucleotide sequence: TGTGCCAGCAGCCCGAAGAACTCCTACGAGCAGTACTTC.

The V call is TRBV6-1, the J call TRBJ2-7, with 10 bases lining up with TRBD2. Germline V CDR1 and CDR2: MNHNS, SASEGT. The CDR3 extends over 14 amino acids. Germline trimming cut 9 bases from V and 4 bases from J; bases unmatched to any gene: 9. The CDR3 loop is CASLAGATLYEQYF. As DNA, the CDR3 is TGTGCCAGTCTAGCGGGAGCGACACTTTACGAGCAGTACTTC.

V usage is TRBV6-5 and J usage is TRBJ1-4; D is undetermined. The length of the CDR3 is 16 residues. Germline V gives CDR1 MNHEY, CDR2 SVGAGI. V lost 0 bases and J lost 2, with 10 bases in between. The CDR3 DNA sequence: TGTGCCAGCAGTTACTCGATACGGACCACTAATGAAAAACTGTTTTTT. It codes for CASSYSIRTTNEKLFF.

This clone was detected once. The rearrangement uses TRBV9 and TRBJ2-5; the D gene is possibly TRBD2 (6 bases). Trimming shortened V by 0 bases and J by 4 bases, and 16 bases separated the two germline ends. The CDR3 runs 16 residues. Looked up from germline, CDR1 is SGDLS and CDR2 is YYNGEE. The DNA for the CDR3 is TGTGCCAGCAGCGTAGCCTCGGGACTGATAACAGAGACCCAGTACTTC. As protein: CASSVASGLITETQYF. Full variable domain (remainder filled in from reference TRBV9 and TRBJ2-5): DSGVTQTPKHLITATGQRVTLRCSPRSGDLSVYWYQQSLDQGLQFLIQYYNGEERAKGNILERFSAQQFPDLHSELNLSSLELGDSALYFCASSVASGLITETQYFGPGTRLLVL.

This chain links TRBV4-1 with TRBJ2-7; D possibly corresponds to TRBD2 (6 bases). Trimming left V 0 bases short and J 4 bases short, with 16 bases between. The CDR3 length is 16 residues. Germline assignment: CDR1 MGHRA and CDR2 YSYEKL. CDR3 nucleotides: TGCGCCAGCAGCCAAGATTGGCCTAGCGAGCGGTACGAGCAGTACTTC. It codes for CASSQDWPSERYEQYF.

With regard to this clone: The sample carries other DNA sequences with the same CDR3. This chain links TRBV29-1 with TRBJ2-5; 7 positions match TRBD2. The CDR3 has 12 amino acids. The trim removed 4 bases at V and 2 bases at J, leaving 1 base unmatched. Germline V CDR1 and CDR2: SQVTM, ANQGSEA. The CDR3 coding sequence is TGCAGCGTTGTGCGGGGGCAAGAGACCCAGTACTTC. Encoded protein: CSVVRGQETQYF.

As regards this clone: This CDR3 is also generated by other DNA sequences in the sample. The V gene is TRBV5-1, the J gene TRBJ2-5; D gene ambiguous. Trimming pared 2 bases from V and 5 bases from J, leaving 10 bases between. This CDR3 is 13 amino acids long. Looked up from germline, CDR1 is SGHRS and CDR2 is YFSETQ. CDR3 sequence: CASSLGVGETQYF. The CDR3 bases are TGCGCCAGCAGCTTAGGCGTGGGGGAGACCCAGTACTTC.

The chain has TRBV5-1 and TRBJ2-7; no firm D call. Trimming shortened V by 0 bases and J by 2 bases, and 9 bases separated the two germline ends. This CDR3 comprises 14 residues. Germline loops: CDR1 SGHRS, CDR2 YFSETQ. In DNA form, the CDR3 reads TGCGCCAGCAGCTTGGACCCTACGACCTACGAGCAGTACTTC. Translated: CASSLDPTTYEQYF. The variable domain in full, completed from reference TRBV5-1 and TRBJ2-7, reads KAGVTQTPRYLIKTRGQQVTLSCSPISGHRSVSWYQQTPGQGLQFLFEYFSETQRNKGNFPGRFSGRQFSNSRSEMNVSTLELGDSALYLCASSLDPTTYEQYFGPGTRLTVT.

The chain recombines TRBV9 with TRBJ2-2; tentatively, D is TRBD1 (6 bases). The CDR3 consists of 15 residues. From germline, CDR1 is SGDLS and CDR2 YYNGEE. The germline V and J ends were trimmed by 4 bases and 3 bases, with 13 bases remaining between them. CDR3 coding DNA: TGTGCCAGCAGCCCACGACAGGACCACACCGGGGAGCTGTTTTTT. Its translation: CASSPRQDHTGELFF.